The next 25 T cell receptor beta chains were all read from a single sample in a study of human T cells and chemical hapten exposure. Time point reported: pre-sensitization, week 0. Specified treatment: therapeutic diphenylcyclopropenone sensitization with weekly scalp DPC. Using its own MiXCR run on the RACE reads, TCRdb lists one record per CDR3 protein. In the table there are roughly 100,000 distinct CDR3 sequences, about 8.9% of which are singletons. Sequenced material: whole blood, taken in connection with sensitization to the hapten diphenylcyclopropenone (DPC). Source of these receptors: a middle-aged woman with alopecia areata. Some clones in this sample may be carry-over from other donors' samples.

This chain connects TRBV9 to TRBJ1-5, with a tentative D call TRBD1 (5 bases). CDR1 is SGDLS, CDR2 YYNGEE, per germline. V was cut by 0 bases and J by 5 bases, with 12 bases left in between. This CDR3 contains 15 residues. The CDR3, as DNA: TGTGCCAGCAGCGTAGCTAATGGGGGTTATCAGCCCCAGCATTTT. It specifies CASSVANGGYQPQHF.

This clonotype was found a few times. This rearrangement joins TRBV3-1 to TRBJ1-1; weak D call: TRBD1 (5 bases). From germline, CDR1 is LGHDT and CDR2 YNNKEL (reference sequence). The CDR3 has 14 amino acids. V gave up 1 base and J gave up 6 bases, with 12 bases separating them. CDR3 in DNA: TGTGCCAGCAGCCAAGTTGGGGGAGACTCTGAAGCTTTCTTT. Translating it yields CASSQVGGDSEAFF.

V is TRBV6-2 or TRBV6-3 and J is TRBJ2-1; D is possibly TRBD2 (7 bases). The CDR3 totals 13 residues. Looked up from germline, CDR1 is MNHEY and CDR2 is SVGEGT. Trimming shortened V by 6 bases and J by 7 bases, and 13 bases separated the two germline ends. The CDR3 DNA reads TGTGCCAGCAGCCGGGGGGCCGAGAATGAGCAGTTCTTC. Encoded protein: CASSRGAENEQFF.

The chain carries TRBV6-1 and TRBJ1-1; D is ambiguous. The CDR3 contains 13 residues. Germline CDR1 is MNHNS and CDR2 is SASEGT. The V gene lost 7 bases and the J gene lost 0 bases, with 9 bases spanning the gap. In nucleotides, the CDR3 is TGTGCCAGCACTCCGGGTCTGAACACTGAAGCTTTCTTT. It yields the protein CASTPGLNTEAFF.

This clonotype was counted at least ten times. The rearrangement links TRBV21-1 to TRBJ1-5; whether TRBD1, the table's D call, matches the DNA was not checked. TRBV21-1 is a pseudogene. CDR3 length: 17 residues. The CDR3 loop reads CASSGTATLNSNQPQHF. In DNA, the CDR3 is TGTGCCAGTTCCGGGACCGCTACGCTAAATAGCAATCAGCCCCAGCATTTT.

This clonotype was recorded many times. The chain has TRBV5-1 and TRBJ1-4; no firm D call. The CDR3 runs to 14 residues. Germline V CDR1 and CDR2: SGHRS, YFSETQ. V lost 1 base and J lost 3, with 7 bases in between. The CDR3 DNA reads as TGCGCCAGCAGCTTGAATGCCGCTAATGAAAAACTGTTTTTT. This codes for CASSLNAANEKLFF.

This clonotype came up many times. The chain joins TRBV6-2 or TRBV6-3 to TRBJ1-6, with D possibly TRBD1 on 5 matching bases. Between the trimmed V and J ends, which lost 8 bases and 9 bases, there was a span of 20 bases. Germline V CDR1 and CDR2: MNHEY, SVGEGT. The CDR3 extends over 15 amino acids. The CDR3 coding sequence is TGTGCCAGCGCACTCCCCACAGGTGAAGGTTCACCCCTCCACTTT. The encoded protein is CASALPTGEGSPLHF.

The chain combines TRBV7-2 with TRBJ2-4, with 12 positions matching TRBD1. Germline V gives CDR1 SGHTA, CDR2 FQGNSA. The CDR3 has 18 amino acids. Trimming removed 5 bases from V and 7 bases from J; junction bases left unmatched: 15. The DNA for the CDR3 is TGTGCCAGCAGCCGAGGGACAGGGGGCGCAAGTTTAACGAACATTCAGTACTTC. It codes for CASSRGTGGASLTNIQYF.

There are many counts of this clonotype. This chain links TRBV12-3 or TRBV12-4 with TRBJ2-3; possibly TRBD1 for D (5 bases). The CDR3 totals 14 residues. V lost 6 bases and J 6 bases, leaving 16 bases between the germline ends. CDR3 coding DNA: TGTGCCAGCAGCTTAACAGGAATCGGGGATACGCAGTATTTT. Translated: CASSLTGIGDTQYF.

The J gene is TRBJ1-1, the V gene TRBV7-9; D might be TRBD1 (6 bases). The germline gives CDR1 SEHNR, CDR2 FQNEAQ (reference sequence). The length of the CDR3 is 13 residues. V was cut by 7 bases and J by 6 bases, with 15 bases left in between. The CDR3 here is CASTPPGASEAFF. The CDR3 bases are TGTGCCAGCACCCCCCCAGGGGCATCTGAAGCTTTCTTT.

The genes are TRBV6-5 and TRBJ2-7, with 8 bases aligning to TRBD1. CDR1 is MNHEY, CDR2 SVGAGI, per germline. The V gene end was trimmed by 3 bases and the J gene end by 3 bases; junction bases not matched to a gene: 4. CDR3 length: 14 amino acids. The CDR3 here is CASSYLGQDYEQYF. CDR3 nucleotides: TGTGCCAGCAGTTATTTGGGACAGGACTACGAGCAGTACTTC.

This clonotype has ten or more counts. The chain combines TRBV29-1 with TRBJ2-1; 9 bases align to TRBD1. The germline gives CDR1 SQVTM, CDR2 ANQGSEA. V dropped 1 base and J dropped 10; count of bases not matched to a gene: 11. The CDR3 is made up of 15 amino acids. CDR3 bases: TGCAGCGTTGAAGGTGGGGGACAGGGCTTTCAGGAGCAGTTCTTC. This codes for CSVEGGGQGFQEQFF.

This clonotype was counted ten times or more. The rearrangement uses TRBV7-6 and TRBJ2-3; the match to TRBD2 covers 8 bases. V dropped 1 base and J dropped 3; count of bases not matched to a gene: 6. This CDR3 spans 16 amino acids. CDR1 SGHVS and CDR2 FNYEAQ come from the germline V gene. The CDR3 region has the DNA TGTGCCAGCAGCTTAGAAGTAGCGGGGACGACAGATACGCAGTATTTT. Its protein is CASSLEVAGTTDTQYF.

This clonotype was seen many times. The V gene is TRBV12-3 or TRBV12-4, the J gene TRBJ2-3, with a possible D match to TRBD2 (5 bases). The CDR3 consists of 14 residues. Trimming removed 6 bases at V and 10 bases at J, with 20 bases between. CDR3 in amino acids: CASRPDHSAGAQYF. Here the CDR3 DNA reads TGTGCCAGCAGACCCGACCATAGCGCGGGTGCGCAGTATTTT.

The chain combines TRBV10-1 with TRBJ2-5; D uncertain. With 3 bases removed from V and 4 bases from J, the gap between germline ends came to 9 bases. This CDR3 is 13 amino acids long. Germline lookup yields CDR1 WNHNN and CDR2 SYGVQD (reference sequence). The CDR3 nucleotides are TGCGCCAGCAGTGACGGGCCGGGAGAGACCCAGTACTTC. Protein sequence: CASSDGPGETQYF.

V and J are TRBV27 and TRBJ2-3, with D possibly called TRBD1 or TRBD2 (5 bases each). Trimming stripped 3 bases from V and 1 base from J, with 8 bases between. The CDR3 runs 14 residues. Germline lookup yields CDR1 MNHEY and CDR2 SMNVEV (reference sequence). CDR3 bases: TGTGCCAGCAGTTTTAGAGGGGGCACAGATACGCAGTATTTT. Translated: CASSFRGGTDTQYF.

This clonotype occurred many times. V usage is TRBV20-1 and J usage is TRBJ2-2; 14 bases align to TRBD2. J was trimmed by 6 bases and V by 4 bases; bases with no gene match: 13. The CDR3 totals 18 residues. From germline, CDR1 is DFQATT and CDR2 SNEGSKA (reference sequence). The CDR3 loop reads CSAKTSTSGGAVAGELFF. The CDR3 bases are TGCAGTGCTAAAACCTCGACTAGCGGGGGGGCCGTGGCCGGGGAGCTGTTTTTT.

This clonotype was recorded at least ten times. The chain employs TRBV4-1 and TRBJ2-7; 13 nucleotides align to TRBD2. Germline CDR1 reads MGHRA; CDR2 reads YSYEKL. The CDR3 runs 19 residues. After removal of 3 bases from V and 2 bases from J, the junction contained 13 bases not matched to a gene. The CDR3 region has the DNA TGCGCCAGCAGCCACGACCCCTATCCTGGACTAGCGGGGGCCTACGAGCAGTACTTC. Translating gives CASSHDPYPGLAGAYEQYF.

V and J are TRBV6-5 and TRBJ2-3; D perhaps matches TRBD1 (6 bases). The V and J ends lost 4 bases and 1 base respectively, with 18 bases between them. There are 17 residues in the CDR3. Germline CDR1 reads MNHEY; CDR2 reads SVGAGI. CDR3 amino acids: CASSFSGQPDGTDTQYF. The CDR3 nucleotides read TGTGCCAGCAGTTTTTCCGGACAGCCTGATGGCACAGATACGCAGTATTTT.

This clonotype was seen at least ten times. The J gene is TRBJ2-1, the V gene TRBV5-4, with 8 bases fitting TRBD2. The CDR3 runs to 15 residues. Unmatched junction bases numbered 8, after V lost 3 bases and J lost 6 bases. The germline gives CDR1 SGHNT, CDR2 YYREEE (reference sequence). The CDR3: CASSYGGAAGNEQFF. The CDR3 region has the DNA TGTGCCAGCAGCTACGGGGGGGCCGCGGGCAATGAGCAGTTCTTC.

Many counts were recorded for this clonotype. The chain uses TRBV28 and TRBJ1-5, with D possibly being TRBD1 (5 bases). Germline lookup yields CDR1 MDHEN and CDR2 SYDVKM. V lost 5 bases to trimming and J lost 12 bases, with 11 bases between them. There are 11 residues in the CDR3. CDR3 coding DNA: TGTGCCAGCAGTCTGCAGGGTCTCCAGCATTTT. Protein: CASSLQGLQHF.

This clonotype has a handful of counts. This chain joins TRBV28 and TRBJ2-3, with D perhaps TRBD1 or TRBD2 (5 bases each). The germline V and J ends were trimmed by 2 bases and 2 bases, with 11 bases remaining between them. The CDR3 is 15 residues long. Germline lookup yields CDR1 MDHEN and CDR2 SYDVKM. CDR3 nucleotide sequence: TGTGCCAGCAGTTTACGGGGCACTTACACAGATACGCAGTATTTT. This gives the protein CASSLRGTYTDTQYF.

This clonotype was recorded a few times. The chain uses TRBV11-2 and TRBJ2-5, with a possible D match to TRBD1 (6 bases). The CDR3 sequence is 14 residues long. The V end was cut by 4 bases, the J end by 1 base, with 10 bases between. Germline V gene lookup returns CDR1 SGHAT and CDR2 FQNNGV. The CDR3 DNA reads as TGTGCCAGCAGCTCATCAGGGGTCCAAGAGACCCAGTACTTC. Translating gives CASSSSGVQETQYF.

In this sample, this clonotype turned up many times. This chain connects TRBV6-6 to TRBJ1-4; D gene uncertain. The CDR3 spans 14 residues. CDR1 and CDR2 from the germline V gene are MNHNY and SVGAGI (reference sequence). Trimming pared 3 bases from V and 2 bases from J, leaving 7 bases between. CDR3 nucleotides: TGTGCCAGCAGTTATCGGGTGACTAATGAAAAACTGTTTTTT. Its protein product is CASSYRVTNEKLFF.

This chain joins TRBV6-2 or TRBV6-3 and TRBJ2-7, with D unresolved. The CDR3 runs to 12 residues. Deletions cut 5 bases from V and 3 bases from J, with 8 bases between. The germline V gene encodes CDR1 MNHEY and CDR2 SVGEGT. The CDR3 loop reads CASSTQDYEQYF. DNA of the CDR3: TGTGCCAGCAGTACCCAGGACTACGAGCAGTACTTC.